This TCR beta chain appears in the sequencing data of a study of blood T cell repertoires in COVID-19. The length of the CDR3 is 17 residues. Germline assignment: CDR1 MNHEY and CDR2 SMNVEV (reference sequence). The junction had 12 bases not matched to a gene; V was cut back by 4 bases and J by 5 bases. Method: immunoSEQ multiplex PCR; TCRdb's copy keeps in-frame clones and lacks some. The table records a few hundred thousand clones, about 88% of them present only once. Material: peripheral blood. The sequence was obtained from a man between 18 and 35 years old with active or convalescent COVID-19. The V call is TRBV27, the J call TRBJ2-5, with 11 bases matching TRBD2. DNA of the CDR3: TGTGCCAGCAGTTCATATAGCGGGAGGGGGCTGGGGGAGACCCAGTACTTC. This codes for CASSSYSGRGLGETQYF.